These 17 T cell receptor beta chains were sequenced from one sample in a study of blood T cells in healthy people across ages. Through a sample-barcoded 5' primer and a J-beta primer mix, a second PCR was run for roughly 7 to 12 cycles. One entry per CDR3 protein results from TCRdb running MiXCR on the 5' RACE reads. The sample holds 850,000 to 1,000,000 distinct CDR3 sequences, approximately 49% seen once. Sample: blood. These receptors came from a man under 40 in good health.

As for this clonotype: Lacking the conserved final phenylalanine or tryptophan, this CDR3 likely reflects a read error. This chain uses TRBV29-1 with TRBJ2-7, with D uncertain. This CDR3 is 13 amino acids long. The germline gives CDR1 SQVTM, CDR2 ANQGSEA. V was shortened by 6 bases and J by 1 base, with 13 bases between the two germline ends. Here the CDR3 DNA reads TGCAGCGTAGCTAGGTCCTCGTCCTACGAGCAGTACTTG. Translated: CSVARSSSYEQYL.

This rearrangement joins TRBV28 to TRBJ2-7; D is unclear. V was clipped by 5 bases and J by 6 bases, with 8 bases between them. The CDR3 has 11 residues. Germline values: CDR1 MDHEN, CDR2 SYDVKM. The CDR3 is CASSDACEQYF. The CDR3 DNA is TGTGCCAGCAGTGACGCCTGCGAGCAGTACTTC.

For the CDR3, the DNA is TGTGCCAGCAACCGACAGGGATCCTACGAGCAGTACTTC. Its protein product is CASNRQGSYEQYF. The rearrangement uses TRBV7-9 and TRBJ2-7, with TRBD1 matching 7 bases. The junction had 4 bases not matched to a gene; V was cut back by 7 bases and J by 1 base. The CDR3 extends over 13 amino acids. Germline V gene data show CDR1 as SEHNR and CDR2 as FQNEAQ (reference sequence).

V is TRBV20-1 and J is TRBJ2-1; 13 nucleotides line up with TRBD2. The V gene's germline CDR1 is DFQATT and CDR2 SNEGSKA (reference sequence). Unmatched junction bases numbered 10, after V lost 8 bases and J lost 6 bases. This CDR3 spans 15 amino acids. CDR3 sequence: CSSNPGTSGINEQFF. Written as DNA, the CDR3 is TGCAGTTCTAACCCAGGGACTAGCGGGATCAATGAGCAGTTCTTC.

The rearrangement uses TRBV25-1 and TRBJ2-7; TRBD1 matches 9 bases. Looked up from germline, CDR1 is MGHDK and CDR2 is SYGVNS. The CDR3 runs 16 residues. V shed 3 bases and J 2 bases; nucleotides not matched to a gene: 8. CDR3 residues: CASSDLRTGATYEQYF. CDR3 nucleotides: TGTGCCAGCAGTGACTTACGGACAGGGGCAACCTACGAGCAGTACTTC.

V usage is TRBV7-2 and J usage is TRBJ2-5; TRBD1 is a possible D gene (5 bases). With 4 bases removed from V and 11 bases from J, the gap between germline ends came to 20 bases. CDR1 and CDR2 from the germline V gene are SGHTA and FQGNSA. The CDR3 loop spans 14 amino acids. The CDR3 DNA reads TGTGCCAGCAGCTCCCTTCAGGGTCCTGGAGAGCAGTACTTC. Translation gives CASSSLQGPGEQYF.

The CDR3 region is CAPYEQYF. CDR3 bases: TGTGCCCCCTACGAGCAGTACTTC. V is TRBV27 and J is TRBJ2-5; D call uncertain. With the DNA end fitting TRBJ2-7 better, the J assignment may be wrong. CDR1 MNHEY and CDR2 SMNVEV come from the germline V gene (reference sequence). The CDR3 length is 8 residues.

Concerning this clonotype itself: One junction end does not reproduce the germline sequence, and a read error may be involved. CDR3 sequence: CSVGARTDAQYF. The DNA of the CDR3 is TGCAGCGTTGGTGCTCGCACAGATGCGCAGTATTTT. V and J are TRBV29-1 and TRBJ2-3, with no clear D. In germline, CDR1 is SQVTM, CDR2 ANQGSEA. The CDR3 is 12 amino acids.

The rearrangement uses TRBV7-9 and TRBJ2-5, with D possibly being TRBD1 (6 bases). Trimming cost V 5 bases and J 5 bases, with 15 bases left between them. CDR1 and CDR2 (germline): SEHNR, FQNEAQ (reference sequence). This CDR3 is 14 amino acids long. The CDR3 sequence is CASSQGMIRETQYF. CDR3 in DNA: TGTGCCAGCAGCCAGGGGATGATCCGGGAGACCCAGTACTTC.

This chain connects TRBV9 to TRBJ2-4; 7 nucleotides line up with TRBD1. CDR3 length: 14 amino acids. The J segment lost 13 bases and the V segment lost 2 bases, leaving 12 bases of the junction unmatched. The V gene's germline CDR1 is SGDLS and CDR2 YYNGEE. CDR3 in DNA: TGTGCCAGCAGCGTGGGACAGTTGGGGAACGGGCAGTACTTC. It translates to CASSVGQLGNGQYF.

The chain uses TRBV21-1 and TRBJ2-3; whether TRBD2, the table's D call, matches the DNA was not checked. TRBV21-1 is a pseudogene segment. This CDR3 contains 15 residues. This CDR3 reads CASSKVRSSTDTQYF. In nucleotides, the CDR3 is TGTGCCAGCAGCAAAGTCCGCTCTAGCACAGATACGCAGTATTTT.

This clonotype has at least ten counts. V is TRBV4-3 and J is TRBJ2-6, with 7 positions matching TRBD1. The CDR3 length is 17 residues. J gave up 2 bases and V 3 bases, and 7 bases lay outside the gene matches. CDR1 and CDR2 from the germline V gene are LGHNA and YSLEER. The CDR3 bases are TGCGCCAGCAGCCACGGGGACAGTGGGACTGGGGCCAACGTCCTGACTTTC. Protein product: CASSHGDSGTGANVLTF.

This clonotype was detected once. The gene calls are TRBV5-1 and TRBJ2-5; maybe TRBD1 (6 bases). V was clipped by 0 bases and J by 12 bases, with 18 bases between them. The CDR3 totals 14 residues. Germline V gene sequence: CDR1 SGHRS, CDR2 YFSETQ. For the CDR3, the DNA is TGCGCCAGCAGCTTGGACACTCCCTCGAGGGACAAGTACTTC. Translation gives CASSLDTPSRDKYF.

The genes are TRBV20-1 and TRBJ2-3; 8 nucleotides line up with TRBD2. The V and J ends lost 3 bases and 4 bases, in that order; junction bases with no gene match: 12. Looked up from germline, CDR1 is DFQATT and CDR2 is SNEGSKA (reference sequence). This CDR3 comprises 16 residues. The CDR3 DNA reads as TGCAGTGCTAGTTACAGTCCCGGGACTAGTGCAGATACGCAGTATTTT. Protein product: CSASYSPGTSADTQYF.

The chain uses TRBV6-6 and TRBJ1-5, with D perhaps matching TRBD1 (6 bases). The V gene's germline CDR1 is MNHNY and CDR2 SVGAGI (reference sequence). V lost 2 bases, J lost 7 bases, and 15 bases lay in between. CDR3 length equals 15 residues. The chain's CDR3 is CASSYGRGAHQPQHF. CDR3 nucleotide sequence: TGTGCCAGCAGTTACGGGAGGGGGGCCCACCAGCCCCAGCATTTT.

The chain carries TRBV20-1 and TRBJ2-1, with TRBD2 matching 7 bases. J gave up 3 bases and V 6 bases, and 8 bases lay outside the gene matches. Germline CDR1 reads DFQATT; CDR2 reads SNEGSKA (reference sequence). The CDR3 runs 14 residues. DNA of the CDR3: TGCAGTGCCCCTGGGAGCGGGAACTACAATGAGCAGTTCTTC. Protein sequence: CSAPGSGNYNEQFF.

CDR3 sequence: CSARGGQGAGNTEAFF. CDR3 sequence (DNA): TGCAGTGCTAGAGGCGGGCAGGGGGCGGGGAACACTGAAGCTTTCTTT. The chain joins TRBV20-1 to TRBJ1-1, with 8 bases fitting TRBD1. Unmatched junction bases numbered 8, after V lost 1 base and J lost 1 base. Germline V gives CDR1 DFQATT, CDR2 SNEGSKA (reference sequence). The CDR3 loop spans 16 amino acids.